The 29 T cell receptor beta chains listed next were all sequenced from one sample in a study of spatial heterogeneity in lung cancer. TCRdb redid the calling of the 5' RACE reads with MiXCR, one entry per CDR3 protein. The table records more than 25,000 distinct CDR3 sequences, around 6.1% of them present only once. Time point meaning: blood at routine non-recurrence follow-up after resection. Sequencing covered unsorted whole RNA taken from tumor, nontumor lung or frozen PBMC. Sample: PBMCs, taken at follow-up. All receptors derive from a male donor with early-stage non-small cell lung cancer.

There are many counts of this clonotype. The rearrangement joins TRBV5-1 to TRBJ2-2; 8 nucleotides line up with TRBD1. The V gene end was trimmed by 3 bases and the J gene end by 6 bases; junction bases not matched to a gene: 13. This CDR3 is 17 amino acids long. Germline CDR1 and CDR2: SGHRS and YFSETQ. The CDR3 loop is CASSSSLTGESAGELFF. The CDR3 bases are TGCGCCAGCAGCTCCTCCTTGACAGGGGAAAGTGCCGGGGAGCTGTTTTTT.

There are many counts of this clonotype. This chain joins TRBV14 and TRBJ1-1; D gene uncertain. The CDR3 spans 13 residues. Trimming stripped 0 bases from V and 11 bases from J, with 13 bases between. The germline V gene has CDR1 SGHDN and CDR2 FVKESK. The chain's CDR3 is CASSQEERLGAFF. DNA for the CDR3: TGTGCCAGCAGCCAAGAAGAACGGCTCGGGGCTTTCTTT.

This clonotype has a handful of counts. The CDR3 coding sequence is TGTGCCAGCAGTACCCAGCAACTCCTAAGCGATACGCAGTATTTT. It codes for CASSTQQLLSDTQYF. The chain is built from TRBV2 and TRBJ2-3; the D is unclear. The germline gives CDR1 SNHLY, CDR2 FYNNEI. V was clipped by 5 bases and J by 6 bases, with 18 bases between them. The CDR3 is 15 residues long.

By share of the sample, this clonotype is medium-sized (0.01 to 0.1%). The chain recombines TRBV25-1 with TRBJ2-2, with D possibly TRBD1 on 6 matching bases. The CDR3 is 14 residues long. Trimming pared 4 bases from V and 3 bases from J, leaving 9 bases between. Germline CDR1 reads MGHDK; CDR2 reads SYGVNS. In nucleotides, the CDR3 is TGTGCCAGCAGTGCCGCAGGGGACACCGGGGAGCTGTTTTTT. This translates into CASSAAGDTGELFF. The variable domain in full, completed from reference TRBV25-1 and TRBJ2-2, reads EADIYQTPRYLVIGTGKKITLECSQTMGHDKMYWYQQDPGMELHLIHYSYGVNSTEKGDLSSESTVSRIRTEHFPLTLESARPSHTSQYLCASSAAGDTGELFFGEGSRLTVL.

The chain recombines TRBV6-2 or TRBV6-3 with TRBJ1-2; 11 nucleotides align to TRBD1. The CDR3 sequence is 17 residues long. Germline V gene lookup returns CDR1 MNHEY and CDR2 SVGEGT. The J segment lost 0 bases and the V segment lost 6 bases, leaving 9 bases of the junction unmatched. The CDR3 DNA reads TGTGCCAGCAGCTCCTGGACAGGGGGCCAAACTAACTATGGCTACACCTTC. Its translation is CASSSWTGGQTNYGYTF.

In this sample, this clonotype turned up many times. The chain carries TRBV20-1 and TRBJ2-3, with D perhaps given as TRBD1 or TRBD2 (6 bases each). V lost 0 bases to trimming and J lost 4 bases, with 11 bases between them. Germline lookup yields CDR1 DFQATT and CDR2 SNEGSKA (reference sequence). There are 14 residues in the CDR3. The CDR3 loop reads CSAREGGRADTQYF. In DNA, the CDR3 is TGCAGTGCTAGAGAGGGGGGCCGGGCAGATACGCAGTATTTT.

In its sample, this clonotype was seen many times. This sequence joins TRBV24-1 and TRBJ2-1, with 7 bases matching TRBD1. This CDR3 is built from 16 residues. Germline assignment: CDR1 KGHDR and CDR2 SFDVKD. J lost 7 bases, V lost 4 bases, and 12 bases had no gene match. The CDR3 DNA follows: TGTGCCACCAGTGAGACACCCGGGACAGCGAATAATGAGCAGTTCTTC. Translating it yields CATSETPGTANNEQFF.

At least ten counts were recorded for this clonotype. The chain couples TRBV7-2 to TRBJ2-3; D uncertain. The CDR3 spans 15 residues. V lost 5 bases to trimming and J lost 2 bases, with 14 bases between them. CDR1 is SGHTA and CDR2 is FQGNSA in the germline V gene. The CDR3 bases are TGTGCCAGCAGCCCAAAGTCGAGTTACACAGATACGCAGTATTTT. Its protein product is CASSPKSSYTDTQYF.

This clonotype occurred many times. J is TRBJ1-6 and V is TRBV7-2; 7 bases map to TRBD1. The germline gives CDR1 SGHTA, CDR2 FQGNSA. The CDR3 loop spans 16 amino acids. The junction had 10 bases not matched to a gene; V was cut back by 5 bases and J by 6 bases. The CDR3 protein is CASSPRGTASNSPLHF. The CDR3 region has the DNA TGTGCCAGCAGCCCAAGAGGGACAGCGAGTAATTCACCCCTCCACTTT.

This clonotype occurred many times. The gene calls are TRBV19 and TRBJ2-3, with a possible D match to TRBD2 (5 bases). The CDR3 spans 17 residues. Trimming took off 6 bases at V and 5 bases at J, with 24 bases between the two ends. Germline V gives CDR1 LNHDA, CDR2 SQIVND (reference sequence). CDR3 DNA sequence: TGTGCCAGTAGCTTATATGGGTCGGGAACCGCGGGAGATACGCAGTATTTT. Encoded protein: CASSLYGSGTAGDTQYF.

This clonotype was observed at least ten times. The V and J genes are TRBV10-3 and TRBJ2-3; unclear D gene. V lost 6 bases to trimming and J lost 2 bases, with 18 bases between them. This CDR3 spans 16 amino acids. Germline lookup yields CDR1 ENHRY and CDR2 SYGVKD. CDR3 nucleotide sequence: TGTGCCATCAGCAGATTCGGGTCAAACTTCACAGATACGCAGTATTTT. Translation gives CAISRFGSNFTDTQYF.

This clonotype was picked up many times. The V and J genes are TRBV5-5 and TRBJ2-3; 7 nucleotides align to TRBD2. V lost 4 bases and J lost 1; bases outside the gene matches: 6. Germline loops: CDR1 SGHKS, CDR2 YYEKEE (reference sequence). The CDR3 totals 15 residues. CDR3 amino acids: CASSHVAGGTDTQYF. The CDR3, as DNA: TGTGCCAGCAGCCACGTGGCGGGAGGCACAGATACGCAGTATTTT.

This clonotype was recorded at least ten times. This chain joins TRBV12-3 or TRBV12-4 and TRBJ1-5; no clear D. CDR3 length: 16 residues. V lost 4 bases and J lost 9, with 22 bases in between. CDR3 DNA: TGTGCCAGCAGTTCCCCTAGGGAGGGTCCCGGGCCGCCCCAGCATTTT. Encoded protein: CASSSPREGPGPPQHF.

This clonotype was seen many times. The J gene is TRBJ2-1, the V gene TRBV20-1; D not resolved. The CDR3 extends over 15 amino acids. V shed 0 bases and J shed 2 bases, with 11 bases lying between them. Germline-derived CDR1 and CDR2 are DFQATT and SNEGSKA (reference sequence). The CDR3 loop reads CSARESSLAYNEQFF. The CDR3 coding sequence is TGCAGTGCTAGAGAAAGTAGCCTGGCCTACAATGAGCAGTTCTTC.

This clonotype showed up just a few times. The chain employs TRBV6-5 and TRBJ2-1; 7 nucleotides agree with TRBD2. The junction had 8 bases not matched to a gene; V was cut back by 6 bases and J by 3 bases. The CDR3 consists of 15 residues. Germline values: CDR1 MNHEY, CDR2 SVGAGI. The CDR3 DNA reads as TGTGCCAGCAGCCCCGGGACGGGGGGCTACAATGAGCAGTTCTTC. It translates to CASSPGTGGYNEQFF.

The gene calls are TRBV3-1 and TRBJ2-3, with 7 bases lining up with TRBD2. The CDR3 runs 15 residues. With V trimmed by 4 bases and J by 3 bases, 7 bases remained unmatched. From germline, CDR1 is LGHDT and CDR2 YNNKEL (reference sequence). The CDR3 reads CASSPLGGSTDTQYF. The CDR3 DNA reads as TGTGCCAGCAGCCCTCTTGGCGGGAGTACAGATACGCAGTATTTT.

In its sample, this clonotype was seen many times. The chain has TRBV4-3 and TRBJ1-5; no definite D call. V was shortened by 0 bases and J by 1 base, with 10 bases between the two germline ends. The CDR3 loop spans 16 amino acids. In germline, CDR1 is LGHNA, CDR2 YSLEER. The CDR3 loop reads CASSQDLPGSNQPQHF. The CDR3 DNA reads TGCGCCAGCAGCCAAGATTTACCGGGGAGCAATCAGCCCCAGCATTTT.

Many counts were recorded for this clonotype. This rearrangement joins TRBV30 to TRBJ1-6; no clear D gene. This CDR3 has 13 amino acids. The V and J ends lost 8 bases and 7 bases respectively, with 15 bases between them. Per germline, CDR1 GTSNPN and CDR2 SVGIG (reference sequence). The CDR3 bases are TGTGCCCTCACTGGAGGACCAAATTCACCCCTCCACTTT. It yields the protein CALTGGPNSPLHF. Looking up the rest from reference TRBV30 and TRBJ1-6 gives the full variable domain: SQTIHQWPATLVQPVGSPLSLECTVEGTSNPNLYWYRQAAGRGLQLLFYSVGIGQISSEVPQNLSASRPQDRQFILSSKKLLLSDSGFYLCALTGGPNSPLHFGNGTRLTVT.

The chain uses TRBV7-2 and TRBJ2-7; D may be TRBD1 (6 bases). The germline V gene has CDR1 SGHTA and CDR2 FQGNSA. The CDR3 is 14 amino acids. Between the trimmed V and J ends, which lost 5 bases and 0 bases, there was a span of 11 bases. The CDR3 sequence is CASSTSTGSYEQYV. CDR3 DNA sequence: TGTGCCAGCAGCACCTCGACAGGCTCCTACGAGCAGTACGTC.

The V and J genes are TRBV6-2 or TRBV6-3 and TRBJ2-7; D might be TRBD2 (6 bases). The CDR3 is 15 residues long. Between the trimmed V and J ends, which lost 6 bases and 3 bases, there was a span of 18 bases. Germline values: CDR1 MNHEY, CDR2 SVGEGT. The CDR3 region has the DNA TGTGCCAGCAGACTGGGCGGGGTGTTATACTACGAGCAGTACTTC. It codes for CASRLGGVLYYEQYF.

This clonotype was seen ten or more times. V gene TRBV19 combines with J gene TRBJ2-3; 9 bases are shared with TRBD2. J lost 0 bases, V lost 3 bases, and 1 base had no gene match. Germline values: CDR1 LNHDA, CDR2 SQIVND (reference sequence). This CDR3 contains 15 residues. CDR3 residues: CASSMLAGSTDTQYF. The CDR3 DNA reads as TGTGCCAGTAGTATGCTAGCGGGAAGCACAGATACGCAGTATTTT. Filled out from reference TRBV19 and TRBJ2-3, the complete variable domain reads DGGITQSPKYLFRKEGQNVTLSCEQNLNHDAMYWYRQDPGQGLRLIYYSQIVNDFQKGDIAEGYSVSREKKESFPLTVTSAQKNPTAFYLCASSMLAGSTDTQYFGPGTRLTVL.

This clonotype showed up just a few times. The rearrangement joins TRBV7-2 to TRBJ2-1, with 7 bases matching TRBD2. V was clipped by 2 bases and J by 7 bases; unmatched bases: 5. Per germline, CDR1 SGHTA and CDR2 FQGNSA. The length of the CDR3 is 14 residues. CDR3 region: CASSLWGGKNEQFF. Written as DNA, the CDR3 is TGTGCCAGCAGCTTATGGGGAGGGAAGAATGAGCAGTTCTTC.

In this sample, this clonotype turned up many times. The chain uses TRBV4-3 and TRBJ2-7; D uncertain. With 4 bases removed from V and 5 bases from J, the gap between germline ends came to 18 bases. Germline loops: CDR1 LGHNA, CDR2 YSLEER. The CDR3 has 15 amino acids. The CDR3 coding sequence is TGCGCCAGCAGCCCGGATCCCCCGGCATTCGACGAGCAGTACGTC. It is translated as CASSPDPPAFDEQYV.

This clonotype was seen many times. The chain recombines TRBV6-2 or TRBV6-3 with TRBJ2-7; possible D gene TRBD1, 5 bases. V lost 8 bases and J lost 3, with 11 bases in between. Germline V lookup: CDR1 MNHEY, CDR2 SVGEGT. The CDR3 has 12 residues. The CDR3 loop reads CASQERGYEQYF. In DNA form, the CDR3 reads TGTGCCAGCCAGGAAAGGGGCTACGAGCAGTACTTC.

Details on this clonotype: This clone may be a read error of a much larger clone one base away. V usage is TRBV7-8 and J usage is TRBJ2-5, with D tentatively TRBD1 or TRBD2 (5 bases each). Looked up from germline, CDR1 is SGHVS and CDR2 is FQNEAQ. Between the trimmed V and J ends, which lost 6 bases and 2 bases, there was a span of 22 bases. The CDR3 length is 17 residues. CDR3 in DNA: TGTGCCAGCAGTTGGATTAGCGAGGGGCTAACTCAAGAGACCCAGTACTTC. As protein: CASSWISEGLTQETQYF.

In its sample, this clonotype was seen many times. The chain has TRBV7-2 and TRBJ2-1; no reliable D call. CDR1 SGHTA and CDR2 FQGNSA come from the germline V gene. The V end was cut by 0 bases, the J end by 0 bases, with 9 bases between. The CDR3 loop spans 16 amino acids. CDR3 sequence (DNA): TGTGCCAGCAGCTTAGCCTACGGTAGCTCCTACAATGAGCAGTTCTTC. Translated, it gives CASSLAYGSSYNEQFF.

This clonotype was counted only a few times. This chain connects TRBV6-6 to TRBJ2-7; 10 bases are a match to TRBD2. V lost 10 bases to trimming and J lost 3 bases; unmatched junction nucleotides: 6. From germline, CDR1 is MNHNY and CDR2 SVGAGI (reference sequence). CDR3 length: 13 amino acids. Here the CDR3 DNA reads TGTGCCACCCGGACTAGCGGAGACTACGAGCAGTACTTC. This encodes CATRTSGDYEQYF.

This clonotype was found many times. The J gene is TRBJ1-2, the V gene TRBV24-1, with D tentatively TRBD1 (5 bases). V lost 4 bases, J lost 7 bases, and 15 bases lay in between. The germline V gene encodes CDR1 KGHDR and CDR2 SFDVKD. The CDR3 is made up of 14 amino acids. The CDR3 DNA reads TGTGCCACCAGTGACCCCCGGGGGAAAGGTGGCTACACCTTC. Protein: CATSDPRGKGGYTF.

This clonotype was recorded many times. V usage is TRBV27 and J usage is TRBJ1-1, with D possibly being TRBD1 (6 bases). Between the trimmed V and J ends, which lost 1 base and 1 base, there was a span of 10 bases. This CDR3 is 15 amino acids long. CDR1 MNHEY and CDR2 SMNVEV come from the germline V gene (reference sequence). This CDR3 is CASSLFGGPNTEAFF. The CDR3 region has the DNA TGTGCCAGCAGTTTATTCGGGGGCCCGAACACTGAAGCTTTCTTT.